Shown below are 21 T cell receptor beta chains from a single sample sequenced in a study of blood T cell repertoires in COVID-19. TCRdb's copy holds only in-frame clones and misses some; the assay was immunoSEQ multiplex PCR. The sample lists about 38,000 clones, around four fifths occurring once. The sequencing sample was made of peripheral blood. All receptors derive from a man aged 60-69 years with COVID-19, enrolled during active disease.

The CDR3 DNA follows: TGTGCCAGCAGCCTCAGCGGGAGGCCCGAGCAGTACTTC. Amino acids: CASSLSGRPEQYF. The chain joins TRBV11-3 to TRBJ2-7; 9 bases line up with TRBD2. From germline, CDR1 is SGHNT and CDR2 YENEEA. The CDR3 is 13 residues long. The V segment lost 5 bases and the J segment 6 bases; nucleotides outside the gene matches: 5.

The chain is built from TRBV5-5 and TRBJ1-3, with unresolved D. Germline CDR1 is SGHKS and CDR2 is YYEKEE (reference sequence). The CDR3 loop spans 16 amino acids. The V gene lost 0 bases and the J gene lost 0 bases, with 10 bases spanning the gap. The CDR3 bases are TGTGCCAGCAGCTTGGTTGTATCGAGCTCTGGAAACACCATATATTTT. Translating gives CASSLVVSSSGNTIYF.

The sample holds one count of this clone. This chain links TRBV6-1 with TRBJ2-1, with a weak D call TRBD2 (6 bases). Germline-derived CDR1 and CDR2 are MNHNS and SASEGT. V was cut by 0 bases and J by 9 bases, with 12 bases left in between. The CDR3 length is 14 residues. The chain's CDR3 is CASSEAPLAPEQFF. The DNA of the CDR3 is TGTGCCAGCAGTGAAGCGCCACTAGCCCCTGAGCAGTTCTTC.

The J gene is TRBJ1-2, the V gene TRBV5-1; TRBD1 matches 8 bases. From germline, CDR1 is SGHRS and CDR2 YFSETQ. The J segment lost 6 bases and the V segment lost 0 bases, leaving 7 bases of the junction unmatched. The CDR3 totals 15 residues. The CDR3 DNA is TGCGCCAGCAGCTTGGCAGGGGGCGAGTTTAATGGCTACACCTTC. It is translated as CASSLAGGEFNGYTF. Looking up the rest from reference TRBV5-1 and TRBJ1-2 gives the full variable domain: KAGVTQTPRYLIKTRGQQVTLSCSPISGHRSVSWYQQTPGQGLQFLFEYFSETQRNKGNFPGRFSGRQFSNSRSEMNVSTLELGDSALYLCASSLAGGEFNGYTFGSGTRLTVV.

The chain joins TRBV15 to TRBJ1-6; the D gene is possibly TRBD1 (6 bases). V gave up 5 bases and J gave up 7 bases, with 15 bases separating them. The CDR3 extends over 15 amino acids. Germline lookup yields CDR1 LNHNV and CDR2 YYDKDF (reference sequence). The CDR3 sequence: CATSPRTTGNSPLHF. CDR3 sequence (DNA): TGTGCCACCAGCCCCAGGACCACAGGGAATTCACCCCTCCACTTT.

This chain links TRBV24-1 with TRBJ2-1; 10 bases agree with TRBD2. The germline V gene encodes CDR1 KGHDR and CDR2 SFDVKD. Unmatched junction bases numbered 1, after V lost 9 bases and J lost 3 bases. The CDR3 length is 13 residues. The chain's CDR3 is CATGLADYNEQFF. CDR3 DNA sequence: TGTGCCACCGGACTAGCGGACTACAATGAGCAGTTCTTC.

The chain uses TRBV10-3 and TRBJ2-3; TRBD1 matches at 10 bases. J gave up 1 base and V 6 bases, and 4 bases lay outside the gene matches. Looked up from germline, CDR1 is ENHRY and CDR2 is SYGVKD. This CDR3 has 15 amino acids. CDR3 sequence reads: CAISPGTGGTDTQYF. CDR3 DNA: TGTGCCATCAGCCCCGGGACAGGGGGCACAGATACGCAGTATTTT.

The J gene is TRBJ1-2, the V gene TRBV6-1; the D gene is possibly TRBD1 (5 bases). Germline assignment: CDR1 MNHNS and CDR2 SASEGT. V lost 3 bases, J lost 0 bases, and 8 bases lay in between. The CDR3 consists of 14 residues. CDR3 coding DNA: TGTGCCAGCAGTGAGGGGACTCCTAACTATGGCTACACCTTC. Protein: CASSEGTPNYGYTF.

The chain links TRBV5-6 to TRBJ2-4; 8 bases are a match to TRBD2. This CDR3 has 16 amino acids. Germline trimming cut 4 bases from V and 0 bases from J; bases unmatched to any gene: 6. Germline V gives CDR1 SGHDT, CDR2 YYEEEE. This CDR3 is CASSGTSGLAKNIQYF. Here the CDR3 DNA reads TGTGCCAGCAGCGGTACTAGCGGCCTAGCCAAAAACATTCAGTACTTC.

The chain combines TRBV30 with TRBJ1-1; D is perhaps TRBD1 (5 bases). Germline CDR1 GTSNPN, CDR2 SVGIG (reference sequence). V lost 3 bases, J lost 1 base, and 15 bases lay in between. The CDR3 consists of 15 residues. In DNA form, the CDR3 reads TGTGCCTGGAGCTATAAGGGGAGGGGGAACACTGAAGCTTTCTTT. Protein sequence: CAWSYKGRGNTEAFF.

The chain has TRBV29-1 and TRBJ1-5, with D possibly matching TRBD1 (5 bases). The CDR3 contains 14 residues. Germline-derived CDR1 and CDR2 are SQVTM and ANQGSEA. V was trimmed by 4 bases and J by 5 bases, leaving 15 bases between them. The CDR3 nucleotides read TGCAGCGTTGCTCCGGGGACTCGGGATCAGCCCCAGCATTTT. This translates into CSVAPGTRDQPQHF.

V gene TRBV4-1 combines with J gene TRBJ2-2, with TRBD1 as a possible D gene (5 bases). Germline V gene sequence: CDR1 MGHRA, CDR2 YSYEKL. V lost 4 bases to trimming and J lost 4 bases, with 16 bases between them. The CDR3 has 16 amino acids. The CDR3 DNA reads as TGCGCCAGCAGCCTCGTCCAGGGTGGTCGCACCGGGGAGCTGTTTTTT. Its translation is CASSLVQGGRTGELFF.

The sample holds one count of this clone. V usage is TRBV2 and J usage is TRBJ2-3; TRBD2 matches at 7 bases. The ends lost 5 bases at V and 4 bases at J; junction bases unmatched: 12. This CDR3 region has 16 residues. The germline V gene encodes CDR1 SNHLY and CDR2 FYNNEI. CDR3 bases: TGTGCCAGCAGTCGTCAGACTAGCACCCAGGCAGATACGCAGTATTTT. It codes for CASSRQTSTQADTQYF.

The chain joins TRBV28 to TRBJ1-1; the D gene is possibly TRBD1 (5 bases). The CDR3 extends over 12 amino acids. The germline V gene encodes CDR1 MDHEN and CDR2 SYDVKM. Trimming stripped 6 bases from V and 8 bases from J, with 13 bases between. This chain's CDR3 is CASSLRAGEAFF. CDR3 nucleotides: TGTGCCAGCAGCTTAAGGGCAGGGGAAGCTTTCTTT.

CDR3 bases: TGTGCCACCAGCCCCGGGGGGCGAAGCGGGGAGCTGTTTTTT. Protein product: CATSPGGRSGELFF. The chain is built from TRBV24-1 and TRBJ2-2, with D tentatively TRBD2 (7 bases). The V gene's germline CDR1 is KGHDR and CDR2 SFDVKD. The CDR3 has 14 residues. The V gene lost 7 bases and the J gene lost 7 bases, with 15 bases spanning the gap.

The CDR3 spells CASSLYEGSEQYF. The CDR3 bases are TGTGCCAGCAGCCTATACGAAGGGAGCGAGCAGTACTTC. The rearrangement links TRBV12-3 or TRBV12-4 to TRBJ2-7; the D gene is possibly TRBD2 (5 bases). V was shortened by 6 bases and J by 6 bases, with 15 bases between the two germline ends. The CDR3 consists of 13 residues.

The chain is built from TRBV30 and TRBJ2-7, with a tentative D call TRBD2 (5 bases). V lost 3 bases and J 2 bases, leaving 14 bases between the germline ends. The germline V gene has CDR1 GTSNPN and CDR2 SVGIG (reference sequence). CDR3 length: 14 residues. CDR3 loop: CAWRMEGRPYEQYF. The CDR3 nucleotides read TGTGCCTGGAGGATGGAAGGGAGACCCTACGAGCAGTACTTC.

The J gene is TRBJ2-3, the V gene TRBV5-1; tentatively, D is TRBD1 (5 bases). CDR1 and CDR2 (germline): SGHRS, YFSETQ. The CDR3 consists of 14 residues. Trimming cost V 2 bases and J 3 bases, with 10 bases left between them. The CDR3 is CASSFSTDTDTQYF. The CDR3 DNA reads TGCGCCAGCAGCTTTTCGACAGATACAGATACGCAGTATTTT.

CDR3 sequence: CASSDDRGQGQPQHF. The CDR3 nucleotides are TGTGCCAGCAGTGACGACAGGGGGCAGGGTCAGCCCCAGCATTTT. The chain joins TRBV2 to TRBJ1-5, with 10 nucleotides matching TRBD1. This CDR3 has 15 residues. CDR1 is SNHLY and CDR2 is FYNNEI in the germline V gene. The J segment lost 6 bases and the V segment lost 3 bases, leaving 5 bases of the junction unmatched.

The chain is built from TRBV3-1 (or the pseudogene TRBV3-2) and TRBJ1-3, with TRBD1 identical over 9 bases. This CDR3 has 18 amino acids. V was clipped by 7 bases and J by 1 base; unmatched bases: 14. Germline-derived CDR1 and CDR2 are LGHDT and YNNKEL (reference sequence). CDR3 sequence (DNA): TGTGCCAGCACCAATGACAGGGGGGACCTCCGATCTGGAAACACCATATATTTT. It translates to CASTNDRGDLRSGNTIYF.

The gene calls are TRBV10-3 and TRBJ1-1; TRBD1 might be the D (6 bases). The V end lost 6 bases, the J end lost 0 bases, and 11 bases lay between the germline ends. The V gene's germline CDR1 is ENHRY and CDR2 SYGVKD. There are 14 residues in the CDR3. CDR3 sequence (DNA): TGTGCCATCAGATCACAGGGAGTGAACACTGAAGCTTTCTTT. Translating it yields CAIRSQGVNTEAFF.